The rows below give T cell receptor beta chains drawn from one sample of a study of blood T cell repertoires in COVID-19. Produced via immunoSEQ multiplex PCR; TCRdb's table is partial and in-frame only. The sample has about 170,000 clones, 74% seen once; the top ten hold under 3.5%. The sequenced sample consisted of peripheral blood. These receptors were collected from a woman of 80 years or more with acute or convalescent COVID-19. Both conserved end residues are part of each CDR3. The order of the fields is D gene, J gene, clone size, V gene, CDR3 DNA, CDR3 protein. A D gene is named only where the DNA matches it firmly. Expanded clones are given a class, and other clones once, few, many or no size at all.

D: TRBD1; J: TRBJ1-4; size: NA; V: TRBV18; DNA: TGTGCCAGCTCACCAACGGCGGCCGGACAGGAGAATGAAAAACTGTTTTTT; CDR3: CASSPTAAGQENEKLFF
D: NA; J: TRBJ1-5; size: NA; V: TRBV6-2/TRBV6-3; DNA: TGTGCCAGCAGTTACTCAGGGGCTAGCAATCAGCCCCAGCATTTT; CDR3: CASSYSGASNQPQHF
D: NA; J: TRBJ2-2; size: NA; V: TRBV12-3/TRBV12-4; DNA: TGTGCCAGCAGTAAAGCGGACACCGGGGAGCTGTTTTTT; CDR3: CASSKADTGELFF
D: TRBD1; J: TRBJ2-7; size: NA; V: TRBV7-9; DNA: TGTGCCAGCAGCTTGGGGCCCATAGGACAGGGGGCATACGAGCAGTACTTC; CDR3: CASSLGPIGQGAYEQYF
D: NA; J: TRBJ1-1; size: once; V: TRBV3-1/TRBV3-2; DNA: TGTGCCAGCAGCCTAAGCGGGGGGGACGAAGCTTTCTTT; CDR3: CASSLSGGDEAFF
D: TRBD2; J: TRBJ2-1; size: NA; V: TRBV5-1; DNA: TGCGCCAGCAGCCGGGCGGGAGGCTCCTACAATGAGCAGTTCTTC; CDR3: CASSRAGGSYNEQFF
D: NA; J: TRBJ2-5; size: once; V: TRBV18; DNA: TGTGCCAGCTCACCAGATCGGGAGACCCAGTACTTC; CDR3: CASSPDRETQYF
D: NA; J: TRBJ1-6; size: few; V: TRBV4-3; DNA: TGCGCCAGCAGCCACGGACGGACAGATAATTCACCCCTCCACTTT; CDR3: CASSHGRTDNSPLHF
D: TRBD1; J: TRBJ2-3; size: NA; V: TRBV28; DNA: TGTGCCAGCAGTTTACAAACAGGGGGCAAGGGTTTAGATACGCAGTATTTT; CDR3: CASSLQTGGKGLDTQYF
D: NA; J: TRBJ2-7; size: NA; V: TRBV30; DNA: TGTGCCTGGAGCCAGGGGTTGACCTACGAGCAGTACTTC; CDR3: CAWSQGLTYEQYF
D: TRBD2; J: TRBJ2-2; size: NA; V: TRBV13; DNA: TGTGCCAGCAGCTTAGCTGGGACTAGCGGTAACACCGGGGAGCTGTTTTTT; CDR3: CASSLAGTSGNTGELFF
D: TRBD2; J: TRBJ2-3; size: NA; V: TRBV2; DNA: TGTGCCAGCAGACGGTTTACGGGACTAGCGAAAGATACGCAGTATTTT; CDR3: CASRRFTGLAKDTQYF
D: TRBD1; J: TRBJ2-5; size: few; V: TRBV2; DNA: TGTGCCAGCAGTCAAACGGGTACAGGGGTGGAGACCCAGTACTTC; CDR3: CASSQTGTGVETQYF
D: NA; J: TRBJ2-1; size: NA; V: TRBV5-1; DNA: TGCGCCAGCAGCTTGGGGACTATTAATGTCGGTATCAATGAGCAGTTCTTC; CDR3: CASSLGTINVGINEQFF
D: TRBD1; J: TRBJ2-1; size: NA; V: TRBV5-1; DNA: TGCGCCAGCAGCTTGGGACAGGGGACTTTCTTC; CDR3: CASSLGQGTFF
D: TRBD2; J: TRBJ2-7; size: NA; V: TRBV19; DNA: TGTGCCAGTAGGAAGGTAGCGGGAGCCTACGAGCAGTACTTC; CDR3: CASRKVAGAYEQYF
D: NA; J: TRBJ1-1; size: NA; V: TRBV27; DNA: TGTGCCAGCAGTCAGGTCCAAGGTACTGAAGCTTTCTTT; CDR3: CASSQVQGTEAFF
D: NA; J: TRBJ1-5; size: once; V: TRBV30; DNA: TGTGCTTATAACCGTGAGAGGGAGCCCCAGCATTTT; CDR3: CAYNREREPQHF
D: TRBD2; J: TRBJ2-7; size: NA; V: TRBV7-9; DNA: TGTGCCAGCAGCTTTCGGGAGGGACCCGAGCAGTACTTC; CDR3: CASSFREGPEQYF
D: TRBD2; J: TRBJ2-3; size: few; V: TRBV5-6; DNA: TGTGCCAGCAGCTGGGGACTAGCGGGAGACCCTAGCACAGATACGCAGTATTTT; CDR3: CASSWGLAGDPSTDTQYF
D: NA; J: TRBJ2-7; size: NA; V: TRBV9; DNA: TGTGCCAGCAGCGTAGAAACAGGGAAGATGTACGAGCAGTACTTC; CDR3: CASSVETGKMYEQYF
D: TRBD1; J: TRBJ2-5; size: NA; V: TRBV29-1; DNA: TGCAGCGTTAAACCGGGACAGGGACAAGAGACCCAGTACTTC; CDR3: CSVKPGQGQETQYF
D: NA; J: TRBJ2-4; size: few; V: TRBV5-1; DNA: TGCGCCAGCAGCTTGACCGAGACCAAAAACATTCAGTACTTC; CDR3: CASSLTETKNIQYF
D: NA; J: TRBJ1-3; size: NA; V: TRBV18; DNA: TGTGCCAGCTCAAGCGGACAGATTAACACCATATATTTT; CDR3: CASSSGQINTIYF
D: NA; J: TRBJ2-1; size: NA; V: TRBV5-1; DNA: TGCGCCAGCAGCGGGGGGGCCCCTTCCTACAATGAGCAGTTCTTC; CDR3: CASSGGAPSYNEQFF
D: NA; J: TRBJ2-5; size: NA; V: TRBV6-5; DNA: TGTGCCAGCAGTTACTCGATCAGGGTTACGGAGACCCAGTACTTC; CDR3: CASSYSIRVTETQYF
D: TRBD1; J: TRBJ2-2; size: NA; V: TRBV10-2; DNA: TGCGCCAGCAGCCAGCGACAGGGGACCGGGGAGCTGTTTTTT; CDR3: CASSQRQGTGELFF
D: TRBD2; J: TRBJ2-7; size: NA; V: TRBV27; DNA: TGTGCCAGCAGTCCTGGGACTAGCGGAGATCCCTACGAGCAGTACTTC; CDR3: CASSPGTSGDPYEQYF
D: NA; J: TRBJ2-3; size: NA; V: TRBV28; DNA: TGTGCCAGCAGTCTTATAGGCGGGCCAGCCAGAGATACGCAGTATTTT; CDR3: CASSLIGGPARDTQYF
D: TRBD1; J: TRBJ2-7; size: NA; V: TRBV19; DNA: TGTGCCAGTACTAGGACAGGGACTTCCTACGAGCAGTACTTC; CDR3: CASTRTGTSYEQYF
D: TRBD1; J: TRBJ1-1; size: few; V: TRBV29-1; DNA: TGCAGCGTTCCCGGGACAGGGGGCACTGAAGCTTTCTTT; CDR3: CSVPGTGGTEAFF
D: TRBD2; J: TRBJ2-2; size: NA; V: TRBV5-1; DNA: TGCGCCAGCAGCCTACTAGCGGGAGATAGCGGGGAGCTGTTTTTT; CDR3: CASSLLAGDSGELFF
D: TRBD2; J: TRBJ2-3; size: NA; V: TRBV10-2; DNA: TGCGCCAGCGGACTCGGGAGGCGGGGAGATACGCAGTATTTT; CDR3: CASGLGRRGDTQYF
D: NA; J: TRBJ1-1; size: NA; V: TRBV2; DNA: TGTGCCAGCAGTCTCCGGCCATGGGGGGGCACTGAAGCTTTCTTT; CDR3: CASSLRPWGGTEAFF
D: TRBD2; J: TRBJ2-7; size: NA; V: TRBV7-2; DNA: TGTGCCAGCAGCTTCTGGTCTAGCGGGAGGAGTTCCTACGAGCAGTACTTC; CDR3: CASSFWSSGRSSYEQYF
D: NA; J: TRBJ2-5; size: NA; V: TRBV27; DNA: TGTGCCAGCAGTTTCTCCCAGGGAAGGGGGACCCAGTACTTC; CDR3: CASSFSQGRGTQYF
D: TRBD2; J: TRBJ2-7; size: NA; V: TRBV30; DNA: TGTGCCTGCCCCCGAGCGGGAGGGTCCGAGCAGTACTTC; CDR3: CACPRAGGSEQYF
D: NA; J: TRBJ1-4; size: NA; V: TRBV6-1; DNA: TGTGCCAGCAGTGAAAATGCAGCAACTAATGAAAAACTGTTTTTT; CDR3: CASSENAATNEKLFF
D: TRBD1; J: TRBJ2-7; size: once; V: TRBV5-8; DNA: TGTGCCAGCAGCTTGCTACAGACAGGGGCTTCCTACGAGCAGTACTTC; CDR3: CASSLLQTGASYEQYF
D: TRBD2; J: TRBJ2-7; size: NA; V: TRBV5-3; DNA: TGTGCCAGAAGCACCTCTAGCGGGAGTGACTACGAGCAGTACTTC; CDR3: CARSTSSGSDYEQYF
D: NA; J: TRBJ2-4; size: NA; V: TRBV5-4; DNA: TGTGCCAGCAGCTTGGAGGGGTCCCAGGCAAACATTCAGTACTTC; CDR3: CASSLEGSQANIQYF
D: NA; J: TRBJ1-1; size: NA; V: TRBV30; DNA: TGTGCCTCCAATTCGGGACATACGAACACTGAAGCTTTCTTT; CDR3: CASNSGHTNTEAFF
D: NA; J: TRBJ2-6; size: NA; V: TRBV5-6; DNA: TGTGCCAGCAGCTTGTTTGGGGGGGCGGGGGCCAACGTCCTGACTTTC; CDR3: CASSLFGGAGANVLTF
D: TRBD1; J: TRBJ2-7; size: once; V: TRBV7-6; DNA: TGTGCCAGCAGCCGCGGACAGGGTACCTCCGAGCAGTACTTC; CDR3: CASSRGQGTSEQYF
D: TRBD2; J: TRBJ2-1; size: NA; V: TRBV20-1; DNA: TGCAGTGCTAGTTACGCGGGACTAGCGGGAGTCAGTGAGCAGTTCTTC; CDR3: CSASYAGLAGVSEQFF